Listed below are T cell receptor beta chains from one sample, sequenced in a study of T cells in Graves' hyperthyroidism and ophthalmopathy. TCRdb itself ran the multiplex PCR reads through MiXCR, one entry per CDR3 protein. The table records about 420,000 distinct CDR3 sequences, around 13% of them present only once. Sequencing was done on a sample of blood. Every receptor here comes from a woman younger than 30 with Graves' hyperthyroidism. The CDR3 runs from the conserved cysteine through the conserved F or W. D genes are given only for firm matches. Some rows have no size entry. The others give once, few or many, or a class for an expanded clone.

cdr3_aa	cdr3_nt	d_call	j_call	v_call	clone_size
CASSYSGTTEETQYF	TGTGCCAGCAGTTACTCGGGGACTACCGAAGAGACCCAGTACTTC	TRBD2	TRBJ2-5	TRBV6-6	many
CASSRRQGSTEAFF	TGTGCCAGCAGCCGACGACAGGGGAGCACTGAAGCTTTCTTT	TRBD1	TRBJ1-1	TRBV9	few
CASSWTGRSYGYTF	TGTGCCAGCAGTTGGACAGGGCGTTCCTATGGCTACACCTTC	TRBD1	TRBJ1-2	TRBV27	few
CASSVVGQGALDTEAFF	TGTGCCAGCAGCGTAGTTGGACAGGGGGCTCTCGACACTGAAGCTTTCTTT	TRBD1	TRBJ1-1	TRBV9	many
CSVVEYEQYF	TGCAGCGTTGTAGAATACGAGCAGTACTTC	NA	TRBJ2-7	TRBV29-1	NA
CASSTGTLADTQYF	TGTGCCAGCAGCACAGGGACCCTGGCAGATACGCAGTATTTT	NA	TRBJ2-3	TRBV7-3	once
CASSLLTAGSGNQPQHF	TGTGCCAGCAGCTTGTTAACGGCGGGGTCGGGCAATCAGCCCCAGCATTTT	NA	TRBJ1-5	TRBV5-6	many
CASSLVVRGYEQFF	TGTGCCAGCAGCTTGGTGGTCCGGGGCTATGAGCAGTTCTTC	NA	TRBJ2-1	TRBV7-9	NA
CAWSVGALYNEQFF	TGTGCCTGGAGTGTTGGGGCCTTGTACAATGAGCAGTTCTTC	NA	TRBJ2-1	TRBV30	many
CASRARETEAFF	TGTGCCAGCAGGGCCCGGGAGACTGAAGCTTTCTTT	NA	TRBJ1-1	TRBV6-1	NA
CAWAIGSTDTQYF	TGTGCCTGGGCCATCGGCAGCACAGATACGCAGTATTTT	NA	TRBJ2-3	TRBV30	many
CASSPRGRSNEQYF	TGTGCCAGCAGTCCCCGGGGGAGGAGCAACGAGCAGTACTTC	NA	TRBJ2-7	TRBV27	NA
CASNPGRGAGRTEAFF	TGTGCCAGCAACCCCGGAAGGGGCGCGGGTAGGACTGAAGCTTTCTTT	NA	TRBJ1-1	TRBV12-3/TRBV12-4	many
CASSLSNGPREQYF	TGTGCCAGCAGCTTATCCAACGGACCTCGCGAGCAGTACTTC	NA	TRBJ2-7	TRBV11-2	NA
CACRDTRNSPLHF	TGTGCTTGTCGGGACACGAGGAATTCACCCCTCCACTTT	NA	TRBJ1-6	TRBV19	NA
CASRLAGPREKLFF	TGTGCCAGCAGGTTGGCGGGCCCCCGAGAAAAACTGTTTTTT	NA	TRBJ1-4	TRBV6-1	few
CASSLIALAPQFF	TGTGCCAGCAGTTTAATCGCGCTAGCGCCACAGTTCTTC	NA	TRBJ2-1	TRBV12-3/TRBV12-4	many
CASSPGQWVYGYTF	TGTGCCAGCAGCCCCGGACAGTGGGTCTATGGCTACACCTTC	NA	TRBJ1-2	TRBV14	few
CASSLEPAGGNEQFF	TGTGCCAGCAGCTTAGAGCCGGCAGGGGGCAATGAGCAGTTCTTC	TRBD1	TRBJ2-1	TRBV11-2	many
CASSLVPAGVVYEQFF	TGTGCCAGCAGCTTAGTCCCGGCGGGAGTGGTTTATGAGCAGTTCTTC	TRBD2	TRBJ2-1	TRBV7-2	many
CASKNTPETQYF	TGTGCCAGCAAAAACACCCCGGAGACCCAGTACTTC	NA	TRBJ2-5	TRBV12-3/TRBV12-4	many
CASSNREGSYGHTF	TGTGCCAGCAGTAACAGGGAGGGGAGCTATGGCCACACCTTC	NA	TRBJ1-2	TRBV2	NA
CASSGFSGGSGEKLFF	TGTGCCAGCAGTGGTTTCTCGGGGGGATCGGGTGAAAAACTGTTTTTT	NA	TRBJ1-4	TRBV2	many
CASSYSKGATNEKLFF	TGTGCCAGCAGTTATTCCAAGGGTGCAACTAATGAAAAACTGTTTTTT	NA	TRBJ1-4	TRBV6-2/TRBV6-3	NA
CASSGLGSDEQFF	TGTGCCAGCTCGGGTCTCGGGTCCGATGAGCAGTTCTTC	NA	TRBJ2-1	TRBV6-4	NA
CASSLVVRQSRTDTQYF	TGTGCCAGCAGCTTGGTGGTTAGGCAGTCCCGCACAGATACGCAGTATTTT	NA	TRBJ2-3	TRBV5-8	few